The 3 T cell receptor beta chains listed next were all sequenced from one sample in a study of memory CD4+ T cells and cytomegalovirus serostatus. Single viable CD3+CD4+CD8-CD45RO+ cells were sorted as the memory CD4+ T cells. Some clones are missing from TCRdb's copy, which holds only in-frame ones; the method was immunoSEQ multiplex PCR. The data contain tens of thousands of clones, around 78% of them seen just once; the ten biggest clones take up 1.6%. Input material: memory CD4+ T cells from blood. These receptor sequences come from an adult in good health and CMV-seronegative.

The chain is built from TRBV9 and TRBJ2-7, with D perhaps TRBD2 (6 bases). The CDR3 loop spans 15 amino acids. The germline V gene has CDR1 SGDLS and CDR2 YYNGEE. Trimming removed 4 bases from V and 5 bases from J, with 19 bases in between. As DNA, the CDR3 is TGTGCCAGCAGCACACGCCCAGGCGGGGCTGACGAGCAGTACTTC. This codes for CASSTRPGGADEQYF.

The gene calls are TRBV7-8 and TRBJ2-5; D is ambiguous. Per the germline V gene, CDR1 is SGHVS and CDR2 is FQNEAQ. Trimming stripped 5 bases from V and 2 bases from J, with 12 bases between. CDR3 length: 14 amino acids. CDR3 bases: TGTGCCAGCAGCCTTCGTGTCAGACAAGAGACCCAGTACTTC. Protein product: CASSLRVRQETQYF. The whole variable domain, remainder taken from reference TRBV7-8 and TRBJ2-5, is GAGVSQSPRYKVAKRGQDVALRCDPISGHVSLFWYQQALGQGPEFLTYFQNEAQLDKSGLPSDRFFAERPEGSVSTLKIQRTQQEDSAVYLCASSLRVRQETQYFGPGTRLLVL.

J is TRBJ2-4 and V is TRBV28, with D maybe TRBD1 (7 bases). The CDR3 covers 18 residues. Germline CDR1 MDHEN, CDR2 SYDVKM. The germline V and J ends were trimmed by 3 bases and 1 base, with 19 bases remaining between them. The CDR3 DNA sequence: TGTGCCAGCAGTTTCATCTCAGGGGGGACCGTGGCCAAAAACATTCAGTACTTC. This encodes CASSFISGGTVAKNIQYF.